This TCR beta chain emerged from a study of regulatory dendritic cells for organ transplantation. Regarding this clone: As yet, its antigen is unknown.

CD4+ or CD8+ T cells were sorted as naive CD45RA+ or memory CD45RO+. The repertoire was sequenced with immunoSEQ multiplex PCR; TCRdb's copy has only in-frame clones and lacks some. The table lists tens of thousands of clones, about nine tenths of them singletons. Overall study results and limits: Regulatory dendritic cells appeared to expand memory CD8+ clones less than mature ones.

Sequencing input: naive CD8+ T cells from blood. Described subset: CD45RA+ naive T cells. This sequence originates from a human donor in good health.

CDR3 loop: CASSEWSTGELFF. As DNA, the CDR3 is TGTGCCAGCAGTGAATGGTCCACCGGGGAGCTGTTTTTT. The rearrangement uses TRBV25-1 and TRBJ2-2; D is uncertain. Germline V gene sequence: CDR1 MGHDK, CDR2 SYGVNS. The CDR3 is 13 amino acids. V lost 1 base and J 4 bases, leaving 4 bases between the germline ends.